The source of this T cell receptor (beta chain) is a study of cytomegalovirus exposure and HLA in healthy donors. Points from the study as a whole: The sole available immune exposure information was CMV serostatus. Previously analyzed data showed that most TCR beta V segments were productive at a frequency of about 90% or about 30%. DRB1 showed the most TCR associations and HLA-C the fewest in a later analysis, as rates varied by HLA locus.

Researchers ran the PCR with 60 Vbeta and 13 Jbeta primers. Profiling relied on immunoSEQ multiplex PCR, and the TCRdb table lists in-frame clones only, not all of them. This table has around 140,000 clones, over 65% appearing once. For this clone: The antigen is undetermined.

V was pared by 7 bases and J by 10 bases, with 23 bases between. CDR3 length equals 16 residues. The germline V gene encodes CDR1 MGHRA and CDR2 YSYEKL. V and J are TRBV4-1 and TRBJ1-6, with D perhaps TRBD1 (5 bases). Source material: PBMCs. The receptor was derived from a female donor in good health and CMV-seronegative. The CDR3 nucleotides read TGCGCCAGCACCCCGGTCGGGACGAGTGCGGGGTCACCCCTCCACTTT. Translating it yields CASTPVGTSAGSPLHF.